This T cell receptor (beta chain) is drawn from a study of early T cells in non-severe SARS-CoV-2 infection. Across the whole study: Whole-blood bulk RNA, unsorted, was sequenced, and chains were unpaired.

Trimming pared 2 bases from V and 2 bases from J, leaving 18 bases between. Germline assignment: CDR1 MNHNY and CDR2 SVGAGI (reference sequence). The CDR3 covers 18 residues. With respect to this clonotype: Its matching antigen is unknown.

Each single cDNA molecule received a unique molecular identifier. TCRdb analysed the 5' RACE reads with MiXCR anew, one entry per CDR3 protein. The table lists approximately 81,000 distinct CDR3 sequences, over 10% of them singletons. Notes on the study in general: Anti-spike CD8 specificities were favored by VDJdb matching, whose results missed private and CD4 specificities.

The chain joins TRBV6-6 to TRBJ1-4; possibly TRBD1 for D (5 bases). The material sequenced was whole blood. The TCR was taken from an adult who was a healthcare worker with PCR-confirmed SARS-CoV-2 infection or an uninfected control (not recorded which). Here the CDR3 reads CASSYGRQGGVTNEKLFF. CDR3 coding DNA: TGTGCCAGCAGTTACGGCAGGCAGGGAGGGGTCACTAATGAAAAACTGTTTTTT.